Following are 9 T cell receptor beta chains from one sample sequenced in a study of T cell responses to AZD1222 COVID-19 vaccine. Clones were sequenced by immunoSEQ multiplex PCR, and TCRdb holds only the in-frame ones, with some missing. The table shows some 140,000 clones, with approximately 85% occurring only once. The sequencing used peripheral blood, collected 28 days after the second dose of the MenACWY control vaccine. The receptors were sampled from an adult who received the MenACWY meningococcal vaccine as a control.

The chain employs TRBV29-1 and TRBJ1-2, with 8 bases that match TRBD1. The germline gives CDR1 SQVTM, CDR2 ANQGSEA. The CDR3 loop spans 13 amino acids. Unmatched junction bases numbered 8, after V lost 3 bases and J lost 8 bases. CDR3 nucleotides: TGCAGCGTTGATACTGACAGGGGTAGCGGCTACACCTTC. Translating gives CSVDTDRGSGYTF. Variable domain in full (rest from reference TRBV29-1 and TRBJ1-2): SAVISQKPSRDICQRGTSLTIQCQVDSQVTMMFWYRQQPGQSLTLIATANQGSEATYESGFVIDKFPISRPNLTFSTLTVSNMSPEDSSIYLCSVDTDRGSGYTFGSGTRLTVV.

Regarding this clone: This CDR3 is also generated by other DNA sequences in the sample. The V gene is TRBV27, the J gene TRBJ2-2; 11 nucleotides match TRBD1. CDR1 MNHEY and CDR2 SMNVEV come from the germline V gene (reference sequence). The CDR3 is made up of 14 amino acids. Losses at the gene ends were 6 bases for V and 6 bases for J; bases not matched to a gene: 3. CDR3 sequence (DNA): TGTGCCAGCAGACCGGGACAGGGGGCCGGGGAGCTGTTTTTT. It is translated as CASRPGQGAGELFF.

This clone was seen a few times. This chain uses TRBV10-3 with TRBJ2-3, with 7 bases lining up with TRBD2. The V segment lost 6 bases and the J segment 3 bases; nucleotides outside the gene matches: 6. The CDR3 length is 14 residues. The germline CDR1 and CDR2 sequences are ENHRY and SYGVKD. CDR3 nucleotide sequence: TGTGCCATCAGCCCCCAAGCGGGGACAGATACGCAGTATTTT. Residues: CAISPQAGTDTQYF.

The genes are TRBV7-8 and TRBJ2-1; 7 bases map to TRBD2. CDR1 is SGHVS, CDR2 FQNEAQ, per germline. J lost 9 bases, V lost 5 bases, and 7 bases had no gene match. This CDR3 is 13 amino acids long. The CDR3 spells CASSPTSSGEQFF. CDR3 sequence (DNA): TGTGCCAGCAGCCCGACTAGCTCGGGTGAGCAGTTCTTC.

This sequence joins TRBV19 and TRBJ1-1; no definite D call. Trimming pared 4 bases from V and 4 bases from J, leaving 10 bases between. Germline V CDR1 and CDR2: LNHDA, SQIVND (reference sequence). The CDR3 sequence is 13 residues long. The CDR3 DNA sequence: TGTGCCAGTAGTACTGGGGTGGCCACTGAAGCTTTCTTT. Amino acid sequence: CASSTGVATEAFF. The full variable domain, rest sourced from reference TRBV19 and TRBJ1-1, is DGGITQSPKYLFRKEGQNVTLSCEQNLNHDAMYWYRQDPGQGLRLIYYSQIVNDFQKGDIAEGYSVSREKKESFPLTVTSAQKNPTAFYLCASSTGVATEAFFGQGTRLTVV.

The chain carries TRBV24-1 and TRBJ2-7; D unclear. This CDR3 region has 15 residues. CDR1 KGHDR and CDR2 SFDVKD come from the germline V gene. V gave up 2 bases and J gave up 7 bases, with 17 bases separating them. The CDR3 region is CATSDSGPRLGEQYF. The CDR3 DNA sequence: TGTGCCACCAGTGATTCGGGCCCGAGATTGGGGGAGCAGTACTTC.

The chain is built from TRBV10-3 and TRBJ1-4; no clear D gene. V lost 0 bases and J lost 7, with 9 bases in between. The CDR3 contains 14 residues. Germline assignment: CDR1 ENHRY and CDR2 SYGVKD. The DNA for the CDR3 is TGTGCCATCAGTGAGTCGCAATTCGGTGAAAAACTGTTTTTT. It yields the protein CAISESQFGEKLFF.

The J gene is TRBJ1-2, the V gene TRBV9, with D hard to call. The germline V gene has CDR1 SGDLS and CDR2 YYNGEE. V was cut by 4 bases and J by 6 bases, with 10 bases left in between. This CDR3 is 12 amino acids long. The CDR3 coding sequence is TGTGCCAGCAGCCCCCCTTCGGATGGCTACACCTTC. Its protein is CASSPPSDGYTF.

This chain connects TRBV7-9 to TRBJ2-4; D gene unclear. V was shortened by 5 bases and J by 1 base, with 12 bases between the two germline ends. CDR1 and CDR2 from the germline V gene are SEHNR and FQNEAQ (reference sequence). The CDR3 has 15 residues. In nucleotides, the CDR3 is TGTGCCAGCAGCGCCCTAGAAAGTGCCAAAAACATTCAGTACTTC. Translation gives CASSALESAKNIQYF.